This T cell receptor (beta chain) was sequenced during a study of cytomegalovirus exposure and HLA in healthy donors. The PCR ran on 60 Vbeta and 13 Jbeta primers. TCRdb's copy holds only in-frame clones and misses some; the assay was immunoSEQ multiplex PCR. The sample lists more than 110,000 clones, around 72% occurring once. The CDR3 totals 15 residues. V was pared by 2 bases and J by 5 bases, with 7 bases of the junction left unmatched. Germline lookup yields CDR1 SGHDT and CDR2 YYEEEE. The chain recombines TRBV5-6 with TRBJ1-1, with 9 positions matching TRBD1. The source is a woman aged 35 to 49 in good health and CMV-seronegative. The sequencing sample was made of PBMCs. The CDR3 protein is CASSLYRGLGTEAFF. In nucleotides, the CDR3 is TGTGCCAGCAGCTTATACAGGGGGCTCGGGACTGAAGCTTTCTTT.